The 10 T cell receptor beta chains listed next were all sequenced from one sample in a study of OX40 agonist ivuxolimab in advanced cancers. TCRdb's table, derived via immunoSEQ multiplex PCR, lists solely in-frame clones and lacks some. Among 20,000 to 30,000 clones, over 60% were seen once, and the ten largest hold roughly 15%. The sample here was CD4+ or CD8+ T cells sorted from blood, taken in a trial of the OX40 agonist ivuxolimab. All receptors come from an adult with an advanced solid tumor such as melanoma, head and neck, liver or kidney cancer.

This sequence joins TRBV7-9 and TRBJ2-5; TRBD2 is a possible D gene (5 bases). Trimming shortened V by 0 bases and J by 3 bases, and 11 bases separated the two germline ends. This CDR3 has 15 amino acids. The germline V gene encodes CDR1 SEHNR and CDR2 FQNEAQ (reference sequence). DNA of the CDR3: TGTGCCAGCAGCTTAGCTGGACTTTGGGAAGAGACCCAGTACTTC. Translating it yields CASSLAGLWEETQYF.

The CDR3 loop is CASSPPVKETQYF. The CDR3 bases are TGTGCCAGCAGCCCCCCCGTCAAAGAGACCCAGTACTTC. The V call is TRBV9, the J call TRBJ2-5, with D unresolved. Germline values: CDR1 SGDLS, CDR2 YYNGEE. The CDR3 spans 13 residues. Trimming cost V 4 bases and J 3 bases, with 10 bases left between them.

The chain employs TRBV6-5 and TRBJ2-3; D gene unclear. Germline V gene lookup returns CDR1 MNHEY and CDR2 SVGAGI. The length of the CDR3 is 13 residues. V gave up 8 bases and J gave up 0 bases, with 9 bases separating them. The CDR3 region has the DNA TGTGCCAGCCTTAGGTCTAGCACAGATACGCAGTATTTT. It yields the protein CASLRSSTDTQYF.

The gene calls are TRBV5-1 and TRBJ1-4, with TRBD1 identical over 8 bases. The junction had 3 bases not matched to a gene; V was cut back by 0 bases and J by 8 bases. Per germline, CDR1 SGHRS and CDR2 YFSETQ. This CDR3 comprises 14 residues. CDR3 coding DNA: TGCGCCAGCAGCTTGGGCAGGGGGCTGGAAAAACTGTTTTTT. Translation: CASSLGRGLEKLFF.

Comment on this clone: This same CDR3 is encoded by further DNA sequences in the sample. The chain combines TRBV7-8 with TRBJ1-2, with D perhaps matching TRBD1 (5 bases). CDR1 and CDR2 (germline): SGHVS, FQNEAQ. The CDR3 totals 13 residues. V was cut by 5 bases and J by 7 bases, with 14 bases left in between. The CDR3, as DNA: TGTGCCAGCAGCCCACCTGGGGGGGGTGGCTACACCTTC. Translating it yields CASSPPGGGGYTF.

The chain couples TRBV9 to TRBJ1-1; D is unresolved. V lost 0 bases, J lost 8 bases, and 11 bases lay in between. Germline V gives CDR1 SGDLS, CDR2 YYNGEE. The CDR3 has 13 amino acids. CDR3 amino acids: CASSVASAGEAFF. CDR3 bases: TGTGCCAGCAGCGTAGCTTCGGCCGGGGAAGCTTTCTTT.

CDR3 region: CASRKDAGTQETQYF. CDR3 DNA sequence: TGCGCCAGCAGAAAGGATGCGGGTACTCAAGAGACCCAGTACTTC. The gene calls are TRBV10-1 and TRBJ2-5; D may be TRBD2 (5 bases). Trimming took off 6 bases at V and 2 bases at J, with 16 bases between the two ends. Germline CDR1 reads WNHNN; CDR2 reads SYGVQD (reference sequence). The CDR3 sequence is 15 residues long.

V and J are TRBV7-6 and TRBJ2-2, with TRBD1 identical over 9 bases. The CDR3 loop spans 15 amino acids. Germline V CDR1 and CDR2: SGHVS, FNYEAQ. The trim removed 1 base at V and 6 bases at J, leaving 3 bases unmatched. The CDR3 loop reads CASSLGTGEPGELFF. The CDR3 region has the DNA TGTGCCAGCAGCTTAGGGACAGGGGAACCCGGGGAGCTGTTTTTT.

This clone has only a few counts. The chain recombines TRBV29-1 with TRBJ2-7; 9 bases are a match to TRBD2. The length of the CDR3 is 17 residues. The germline V gene encodes CDR1 SQVTM and CDR2 ANQGSEA. The CDR3 bases are TGCAGTTACCTCGGGCTAGCGGGGCCGCAGAGCTCCTACGAGCAGTACTTC. Amino acids: CSYLGLAGPQSSYEQYF.

This clone counts as medium-sized. The J gene is TRBJ2-1, the V gene TRBV7-9; D ambiguous. CDR1 is SEHNR and CDR2 is FQNEAQ in the germline V gene (reference sequence). Trimming removed 5 bases at V and 7 bases at J, with 9 bases between. The CDR3 has 12 residues. The CDR3 bases are TGTGCCAGCAGCGGGGATAGTAATGAGCAGTTCTTC. Amino acids: CASSGDSNEQFF.